The following is a TCR beta chain sequence with its context. Its antigen remains unknown. Employing constant-segment primers, 5'RACE generated TCR alpha and TCR beta cDNA libraries bearing sample barcodes and UMIs. TCRdb redid the calling of the 5' RACE reads with MiXCR, one entry per CDR3 protein. The data show under 250,000 distinct CDR3 sequences, roughly 14% seen once. CDR1 is SGHTA, CDR2 FQGTGA, per germline. Losses at the gene ends were 5 bases for V and 3 bases for J; bases not matched to a gene: 12. This CDR3 region has 19 residues. The data originate from a study of T-cell memory formation after mild COVID-19. General study results and limits: CD4/CD8 balance characterized clones contracting day 15 to 85, and CD4+ skew characterized later expanders. Several responding clones turned up in pre-infection memory, indicating that cross-reactive memory may have taken part. Mainly CM and EM harbored the contracting CD4+ clones; mainly EMRA harbored the CD8+ ones.

Sequencing was performed on PBMCs or a T cell subset sorted from them (not recorded which). The TCR originated in an adult woman who had mild COVID-19 (a few samples of this study predate the infection). Cell type and time point are not known. The gene calls are TRBV7-3 and TRBJ2-1; 14 nucleotides agree with TRBD2. As DNA, the CDR3 is TGTGCCAGCAGCCCCGCCGGGACTAGCGGGAGTGGGCTCTACAATGAGCAGTTCTTC. Encoded protein: CASSPAGTSGSGLYNEQFF.